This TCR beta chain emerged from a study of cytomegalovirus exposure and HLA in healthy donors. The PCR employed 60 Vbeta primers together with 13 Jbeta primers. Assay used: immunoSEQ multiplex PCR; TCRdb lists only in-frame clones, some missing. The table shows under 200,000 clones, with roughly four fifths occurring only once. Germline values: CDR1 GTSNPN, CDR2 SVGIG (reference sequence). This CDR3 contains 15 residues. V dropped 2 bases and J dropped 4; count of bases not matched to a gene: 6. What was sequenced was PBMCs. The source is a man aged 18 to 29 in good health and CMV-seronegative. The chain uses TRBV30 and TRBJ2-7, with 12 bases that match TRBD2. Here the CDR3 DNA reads TGTGCCTGGAGTAACAAGGGACTAGCGGGTTACGAGCAGTACTTC. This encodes CAWSNKGLAGYEQYF.